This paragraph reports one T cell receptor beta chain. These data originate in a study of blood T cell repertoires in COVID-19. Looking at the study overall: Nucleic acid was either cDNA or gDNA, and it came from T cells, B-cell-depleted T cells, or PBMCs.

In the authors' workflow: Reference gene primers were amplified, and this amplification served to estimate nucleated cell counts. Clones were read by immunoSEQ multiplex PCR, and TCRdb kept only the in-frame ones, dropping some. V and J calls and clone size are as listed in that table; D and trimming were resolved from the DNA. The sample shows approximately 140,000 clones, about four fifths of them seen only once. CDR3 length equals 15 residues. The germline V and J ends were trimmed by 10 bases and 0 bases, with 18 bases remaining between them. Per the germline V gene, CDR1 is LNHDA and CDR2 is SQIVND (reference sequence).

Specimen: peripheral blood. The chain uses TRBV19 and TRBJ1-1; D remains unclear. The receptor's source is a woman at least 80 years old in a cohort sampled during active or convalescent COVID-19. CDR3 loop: CATKSVLSMNTEAFF. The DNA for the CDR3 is TGTGCCACCAAGAGTGTCCTCTCGATGAACACTGAAGCTTTCTTT.